The 21 T cell receptor gamma chains presented below share a single source sample, sequenced in a study of intestinal T cells in coeliac disease. Using around 200 ng of biopsy DNA, TRG was amplified with LymphoTrack primers. TCRdb re-analyzed the multiplex PCR reads via CATT. The sample lists 850 to 1,000 gamma-chain clones, 48% occurring once. Under 13 formalin-fixed paraffin-embedded scrolls, each 5 µm thick, supplied each case's genomic DNA. Material: a duodenal biopsy. These receptors originate from a human donor with celiac disease.

By sample fraction, this clone is large. Other DNA variants within this sample encode the same CDR3. The chain employs TRGV4 and TRGJ1 or TRGJ2. Losses at the gene ends were 4 bases for V and 3 bases for J; bases not matched to a gene: 6. The CDR3 is made up of 13 amino acids. Germline loops: CDR1 EGSTGY, CDR2 YDSYTSSV. CDR3 residues: CATWDSLYYKKLF. The CDR3 DNA sequence: TGTGCCACCTGGGACAGCCTTTATTATAAGAAACTCTTT.

This clone has only a few counts. The chain couples TRGV10 to TRGJ1 or TRGJ2. TRGV10 is placed among ORFs of uncertain function. This CDR3 is built from 12 residues. The V gene end was trimmed by 13 bases and the J gene end by 3 bases; junction bases not matched to a gene: 10. CDR3 amino acids: CAGVGLYYKKLF. Written as DNA, the CDR3 is TGTGCTGGCGTGGGACTTTATTATAAGAAACTCTTT.

A note on this clone: TCRdb pairs this DNA with a much larger clone's protein that differs at residue 13, likely a read error; the protein shown was translated from the DNA. J is TRGJP1 and V is TRGV10. Gene TRGJP matches the end of the DNA better, so the J call may be wrong. TRGV10 is an ORF; its function is uncertain. CDR3 size: 14 residues. The CDR3 loop reads CAAWVRTTGWFKVF. DNA for the CDR3: TGTGCTGCGTGGGTCCGTACCACTGGTTGGTTCAAGGTATTT.

This clone is labeled large. The same CDR3 arises from other DNA sequences in this sample as well. The gene calls are TRGV4 and TRGJ1 or TRGJ2. This CDR3 has 15 amino acids. Germline V gene data show CDR1 as EGSTGY and CDR2 as YDSYTSSV. V shed 1 base, J shed 2 bases, and the junction held 8 bases outside the gene matches. The CDR3 here is CATWDGRRDYYKKLF. The CDR3 nucleotides are TGTGCCACCTGGGATGGCCGAAGGGATTATTATAAGAAACTCTTT.

This clone showed up just a few times. The V gene is TRGV4, the J gene TRGJ1 or TRGJ2. The J segment lost 12 bases and the V segment lost 5 bases, leaving 7 bases of the junction unmatched. The CDR3 is 10 amino acids. Germline CDR1 and CDR2: EGSTGY and YDSYTSSV. CDR3: CATWVGRKLF. The CDR3 DNA sequence: TGTGCCACCTGGGTTGGCAGGAAACTCTTT.

The rearrangement uses TRGV9 and TRGJ1 or TRGJ2. The V gene end was trimmed by 2 bases and the J gene end by 1 base; junction bases not matched to a gene: 8. Germline values: CDR1 GITISATS, CDR2 ISYDGTV (reference sequence). This CDR3 region has 15 residues. The CDR3 bases are TGTGCCTTGTGGGAGGGTGCCTATAATTATTATAAGAAACTCTTT. The encoded protein is CALWEGAYNYYKKLF.

On this clone itself: This likely reflects a read error, since a far larger clone is one base away. The V call is TRGV4, the J call TRGJ1 or TRGJ2. The CDR3 covers 12 residues. From germline, CDR1 is EGSTGY and CDR2 YDSYTSSV. For the CDR3, the DNA is TGTGCTACCTGGGATACGGATTATAAGAAACTCTTT. This codes for CATWDTDYKKLF.

The rearrangement joins TRGV2 to TRGJP1. The V gene end was trimmed by 10 bases and the J gene end by 4 bases; junction bases not matched to a gene: 18. Germline V lookup: CDR1 EGSNGY, CDR2 YDSYNSKV. The CDR3 totals 16 residues. CDR3 protein: CATGTSAGGTGWFKIF. The CDR3, as DNA: TGTGCCACTGGGACGAGCGCAGGGGGCACTGGTTGGTTCAAGATATTT.

The V gene is TRGV10, the J gene TRGJ1 or TRGJ2. TRGV10 is an open reading frame, and its role is uncertain. The CDR3 contains 14 residues. After removal of 8 bases from V and 0 bases from J, the junction contained 8 bases not matched to a gene. CDR3 DNA sequence: TGTGCTGCGTGGGATGCGCAGAATTATTATAAGAAACTCTTT. Its protein product is CAAWDAQNYYKKLF.

This clone was recorded only once. This rearrangement joins TRGV8 to TRGJ1 or TRGJ2. Trimming at V came to 12 bases and at J to 11 bases, leaving 19 bases not matched to a gene. The CDR3 covers 12 residues. Germline CDR1 reads VENAVY; CDR2 reads YDSYNSRV. In DNA, the CDR3 is TGTGCCCACCTGGGCGAAAGGGTGGAGAAACTCTTT. As protein: CAHLGERVEKLF.

Relative to its sample, this clone is large (0.1 to 1%). Other DNA sequences in the same sample also yield this CDR3. This rearrangement joins TRGV2 to TRGJ1 or TRGJ2. Germline CDR1 EGSNGY, CDR2 YDSYNSKV. CDR3 length: 9 residues. Trimming at V came to 6 bases and at J to 9 bases, leaving 2 bases not matched to a gene. Written as DNA, the CDR3 is TGTGCCACCTGGCCTAAGAAACTCTTT. Translation: CATWPKKLF.

This clone ranks as large. The chain has TRGV4 and TRGJ1 or TRGJ2. The CDR3 has 13 amino acids. The germline gives CDR1 EGSTGY, CDR2 YDSYTSSV. Germline trimming cut 5 bases from V and 0 bases from J; bases unmatched to any gene: 4. Here the CDR3 reads CATWAPNYYKKLF. CDR3 sequence (DNA): TGTGCCACCTGGGCTCCGAATTATTATAAGAAACTCTTT.

About this clone: A read error may produce the germline difference seen at one junction end. V is TRGV2 and J is TRGJ1 or TRGJ2. Germline CDR1 is EGSNGY and CDR2 is YDSYNSKV. The CDR3 is 12 residues long. The CDR3, as DNA: TGTGCCACCTGGGACGGGAGGTATAAGAAGCTCTTT. Its translation is CATWDGRYKKLF.

This clone is labeled as large (0.1 to 1%). The gene calls are TRGV2 and TRGJ1 or TRGJ2. Unmatched junction bases numbered 1, after V lost 8 bases and J lost 6 bases. The CDR3 consists of 9 residues. Germline CDR1 reads EGSNGY; CDR2 reads YDSYNSKV. The CDR3 sequence is CATFYKKLF. For the CDR3, the DNA is TGTGCCACCTTTTATAAGAAACTCTTT.

The chain uses TRGV10 and TRGJP1. TRGV10 is flagged as an ORF with uncertain function. The CDR3 is 14 amino acids. Trimming at V came to 8 bases and at J to 14 bases, leaving 18 bases not matched to a gene. CDR3 sequence reads: CAAWDLGRLVFKIF. For the CDR3, the DNA is TGTGCTGCGTGGGATTTAGGACGGTTGGTTTTCAAGATATTT.

This clone appeared a few times. TCRdb assigns this DNA the protein of a much larger clone, which departs from its translation at residue 13; this likely reflects a read error, and the protein shown comes from translating the DNA. The rearrangement uses TRGV10 and TRGJP1. TRGV10 is assigned to the ORF class and has an uncertain function. CDR3 size: 16 residues. The DNA for the CDR3 is TGTGCTGCGTGGGATTATGGGCACTTCACTGGTTGGTCCAAGATATTT. Translating gives CAAWDYGHFTGWSKIF.

This clone is deemed large. The chain joins TRGV2 to TRGJ1 or TRGJ2. V lost 0 bases, J lost 7 bases, and 3 bases stayed unmatched. The germline V gene has CDR1 EGSNGY and CDR2 YDSYNSKV. The CDR3 contains 12 residues. CDR3 coding DNA: TGTGCCACCTGGGACGGGAGGTATAAGAAACTCTTT. It is translated as CATWDGRYKKLF.

The chain has TRGV2 and TRGJP2. The V gene's germline CDR1 is EGSNGY and CDR2 YDSYNSKV. After removal of 0 bases from V and 3 bases from J, the junction contained 7 bases not matched to a gene. This CDR3 has 16 residues. The DNA for the CDR3 is TGTGCCACCTGGGACGGGCCCGTTGGTAGTGATTGGATCAAGACGTTT. Its translation: CATWDGPVGSDWIKTF.

There are a few counts of this clone. The CDR3 DNA reads TGTGCCCACCTGGGACGGCTTAAGAAACTCTTT. This encodes CAHLGRLKKLF. The rearrangement joins TRGV2 to TRGJ1 or TRGJ2. J was trimmed by 9 bases and V by 12 bases; bases with no gene match: 14. The CDR3 contains 11 residues. Germline CDR1 reads EGSNGY; CDR2 reads YDSYNSKV.

As concerns this clone: This DNA translates differently at residue 11 from the TCRdb protein, which is that of a much larger clone; a read error is likely, and the protein shown is the DNA's own translation. The gene calls are TRGV10 and TRGJP1. TRGV10 is marked as an open reading frame, function uncertain. This CDR3 comprises 16 residues. The CDR3 nucleotides are TGTGCTGCGTGGGATTATGGGCACTTCACTAGTTGGTTCAAGATATTT. It translates to CAAWDYGHFTSWFKIF.

The sample holds a few counts of this clone. The CDR3 DNA is TGTGCCACCTGGGGACGGGAAAATAAGAAACTCTTT. Its protein product is CATWGRENKKLF. The chain carries TRGV2 and TRGJ1 or TRGJ2. The CDR3 has 12 amino acids. V lost 5 bases to trimming and J lost 8 bases; unmatched junction nucleotides: 9. Germline loops: CDR1 EGSNGY, CDR2 YDSYNSKV.